In this sample, the clone carrying this T cell receptor (beta chain) is medium-sized. Antigen: not known. This record comes from a study of spatial heterogeneity in lung cancer. With 2 bases removed from V and 3 bases from J, the gap between germline ends came to 11 bases. The length of the CDR3 is 14 residues. Per the germline V gene, CDR1 is SGHRS and CDR2 is YFSETQ. Time point here: sample taken at primary tumor resection. TCRdb redid the calling of the 5' RACE reads with MiXCR, one entry per CDR3 protein. The data hold 10,000 or so distinct CDR3 sequences, with over 9.5% observed a single time. Study results and limitations: Counts of expanded alpha and beta TCRs within tumors tracked the tumor nonsynonymous mutation count. Ubiquitous and regional expanded TCR counts tracked ubiquitous and regional nonsynonymous mutations, respectively.

The sequence was collected from a female donor with early-stage non-small cell lung cancer. The sample here was lung tumor tissue, taken at surgery. The V gene is TRBV5-1, the J gene TRBJ1-1; D uncertain. The CDR3 loop is CASSFSGRDTEAFF. CDR3 DNA sequence: TGCGCCAGCAGCTTCAGTGGACGGGACACTGAAGCTTTCTTT.